This T cell receptor beta chain derives from a study of cytotoxic CD8 clonotypes in ibrutinib-treated CLL. Study background: Researchers reported about a dozen relapsed/refractory and fewer than 16 treatment-naive patients, 17 to 18 of them IGHV unmutated. Specimens for response were gathered following a median around eleven months of therapy, spanning 6 to 36.

This table comes from immunoSEQ multiplex PCR, and its TCRdb copy is limited to in-frame clones, with some not included. Among over 95,000 clones listed, roughly 60% were seen once. Study conclusions and caveats: Public clonotypes, found uncommonly, either contracted or stayed stable on treatment.

Remarks on this clone: Its target is not known.

The CDR3 has 15 amino acids. Trimming shortened V by 1 base and J by 6 bases, and 12 bases separated the two germline ends. Germline assignment: CDR1 SEHNR and CDR2 FQNEAQ (reference sequence). The sequencing used PBMCs, collected after 24 months of ibrutinib treatment. The gene calls are TRBV7-9 and TRBJ2-2; D might be TRBD1 or TRBD2, each matching 5 bases. The TCR originated in a human donor with chronic lymphocytic leukemia. The CDR3 loop reads CASSLVAGTAGELFF. In DNA form, the CDR3 reads TGTGCCAGCAGCTTAGTCGCCGGGACGGCCGGGGAGCTGTTTTTT.